Listed here is a single T cell receptor (beta chain). Its antigen is unknown. No clone much larger than this one lies a single base away; base qualities are absent. These data are taken from a study of T cell repertoires in cytomegalovirus infection (dated by TCRdb to between 2019 and 2020). In terms of the full investigation: Recently identified HLA-C-restricted CMV epitopes, whose presentation resists viral immunomodulation, were targeted by peptide stimulations together with well-studied HLA-B-restricted epitopes. Because public TCR beta signatures pointed to carriage of CMV infection together with the matching HLA type, the HLA type of each donor mattered for the analysis. Broad study findings and their caveats: Cumulative frequency of public TCR beta family members discriminated carriers of CMV infection plus the relevant HLA type in this cohort and an independent roughly 340-donor cohort. The ex vivo response was dominated by HLA-C-restricted CMV-specific TCR beta clonotypes, which also provided the single most frequent clonotype in two of eight donors.

CDR1 is given as MNHEY and CDR2 as SVGEGT, both from the germline V gene. The CDR3 covers 16 residues, taking in both the cysteine and the phenylalanine. CDR3 DNA is the only sequence kept; it has 48 bases, read in frame from the first base. From V the trimming removes 2 bases and from J it removes 5 bases, while the gene matches leave 7 bases of the junction unaccounted for. What the treatment or condition label conveys for this sample: in vitro stimulation with specific CMV peptide epitopes to enrich CMV-specific T cells. Sequencing instrument: Illumina HiSeq 1500. In TCRdb, the public reads were trimmed at Q25 with fastp and aligned with MiXCR, with productive beta chains retained. Entries are consolidated by CDR3 protein sequence, retaining the most common genes and DNA. Present in this sample are hundreds of thousands of distinct CDR3 sequences, 25% to 35% of which were seen just once. 15% to 25% of the sample is in the top ten clones.

The V and J genes are TRBV6-2 or TRBV6-3 and TRBJ1-1; a stretch of 11 junction bases matches TRBD1. The material sequenced was cultured PBMCs, taken from culture after CMV antigen stimulation. The receptor comes from a human donor in good health (CMV status not recorded). Some clones in this sample may be carry-over from other donors' samples. The CDR3: CASSYPGTGGRTEAFF. The nucleotide sequence is given as TGTGCCAGCAGTTACCCCGGGACAGGGGGAAGGACTGAAGCTTTCTTT.